This T cell receptor beta chain was sequenced for a study of CXCR3-negative and CXCR3-positive naive CD8 T cells. The study, taken as a whole, reports: Naive cells used TRBV-TRBJ genes in much the same way whether CXCR3-negative or CXCR3-positive; memory cells did not. The study inferred TCR strength from TRB CDR3 properties and found comparable surface CD5 between naive subsets. Both naive subsets had comparably high diversity; memory CD8+ cells much lower.

This CDR3 region has 14 residues. Germline-derived CDR1 and CDR2 are SNHLY and FYNNEI. Details on this clonotype: Its matching antigen is unknown.

TRB cDNA was prepared as libraries by UMI-labeled 5' RACE. TCRdb reworked the 5' RACE reads into one entry per CDR3 protein, no DNA. The listing contains about 57,000 distinct CDR3 sequences. Every individual CD8+ T cell subset underwent sorting in triplicate at a few hundred thousand cells apiece. The clonotype was recovered from a human donor in good health. Some clones in this sample may be carry-over from other donors' samples. The gene calls are TRBV2 and TRBJ2-7; the TCRdb call, TRBD1, lacks DNA for checking. The sequencing input was memory CD8+ T cells from blood. The CDR3 loop is CASSMTGGPYEQYF.